This TCR beta chain was observed in a study of post-analysis software for immune sequencing data. Study overall: The study covered relapsing-remitting, secondary progressive and progressive-relapsing courses of multiple sclerosis.

CDR3 length: 13 amino acids. The germline V gene encodes CDR1 SGHAT and CDR2 FQNNGV. Trimming shortened V by 7 bases and J by 6 bases, and 16 bases separated the two germline ends. This clonotype was counted only a few times. Its target is unknown. cDNA libraries of TCR beta carried unique molecular identifiers. Researchers reported 400,000 to 550,000 cDNA molecules coming from roughly 0.93 to 9.6 million T cells. In TCRdb, the PCR reads were re-called with MiXCR into one record per CDR3 protein. The sample carries approximately 400,000 distinct CDR3 sequences, roughly 38% recorded once. Study-wide results and caveats: Several TRBV segments were more frequent in patients than controls; TRBV5-6, TRBV5-1 and TRBV20-1 belonged to this group. Multiple sclerosis patients had significantly lower normalized Chao1 diversity than controls. F measure showed strong co-clustering of same-batch samples.

Sequenced material: blood. This TCR came from a girl between 10 and 17 years old with multiple sclerosis. V usage is TRBV11-2 and J usage is TRBJ2-7, with a weak D call TRBD2 (5 bases). The CDR3 loop is CASTFPAGTEQYF. CDR3 coding DNA: TGTGCCAGCACCTTTCCGGCGGGTACCGAGCAGTACTTC.